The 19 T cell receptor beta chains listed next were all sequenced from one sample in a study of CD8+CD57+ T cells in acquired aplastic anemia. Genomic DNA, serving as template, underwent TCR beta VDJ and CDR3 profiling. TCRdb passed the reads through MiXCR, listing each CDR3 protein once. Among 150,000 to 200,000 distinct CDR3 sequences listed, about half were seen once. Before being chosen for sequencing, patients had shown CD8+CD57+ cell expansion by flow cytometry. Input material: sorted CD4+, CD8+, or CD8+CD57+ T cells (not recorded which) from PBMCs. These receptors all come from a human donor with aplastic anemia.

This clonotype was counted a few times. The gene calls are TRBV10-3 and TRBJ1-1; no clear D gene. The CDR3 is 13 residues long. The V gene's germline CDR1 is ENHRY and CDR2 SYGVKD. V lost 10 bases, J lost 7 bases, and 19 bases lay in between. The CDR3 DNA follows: TGTGCCACGAGGAGTGTCAAAAACTATGAAGCTTTCTTT. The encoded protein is CATRSVKNYEAFF.

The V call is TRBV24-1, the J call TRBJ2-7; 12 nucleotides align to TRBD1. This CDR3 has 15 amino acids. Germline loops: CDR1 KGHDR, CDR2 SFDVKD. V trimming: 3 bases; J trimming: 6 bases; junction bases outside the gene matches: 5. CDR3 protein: CATSDPGQGASEQYF. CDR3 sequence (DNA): TGTGCCACCAGTGATCCGGGACAGGGGGCATCCGAGCAGTACTTC.

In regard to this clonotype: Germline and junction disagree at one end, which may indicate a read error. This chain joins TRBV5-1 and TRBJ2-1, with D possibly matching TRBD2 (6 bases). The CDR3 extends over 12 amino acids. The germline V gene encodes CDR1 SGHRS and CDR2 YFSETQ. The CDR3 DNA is TGCGCCAACAGCTTGGAGGGAGATGAGCGGTTCTTC. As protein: CANSLEGDERFF.

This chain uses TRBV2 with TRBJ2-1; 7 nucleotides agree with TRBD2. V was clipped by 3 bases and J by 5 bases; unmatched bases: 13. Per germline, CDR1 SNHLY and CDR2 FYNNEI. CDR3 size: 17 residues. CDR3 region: CASSDRPTLATNNEQFF. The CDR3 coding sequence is TGTGCCAGCAGTGACAGACCTACACTAGCGACCAACAATGAGCAGTTCTTC.

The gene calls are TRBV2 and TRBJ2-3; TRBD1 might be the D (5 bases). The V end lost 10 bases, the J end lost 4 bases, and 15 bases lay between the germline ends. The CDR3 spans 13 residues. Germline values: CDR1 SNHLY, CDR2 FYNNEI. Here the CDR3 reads CAITSGIADTQYF. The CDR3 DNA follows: TGTGCCATCACGTCAGGGATTGCAGATACGCAGTATTTT.

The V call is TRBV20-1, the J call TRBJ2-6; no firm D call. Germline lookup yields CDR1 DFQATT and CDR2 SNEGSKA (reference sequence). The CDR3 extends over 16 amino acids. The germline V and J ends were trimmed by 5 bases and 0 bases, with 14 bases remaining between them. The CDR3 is CSASQSGISGANVLTF. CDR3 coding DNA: TGCAGTGCTTCACAGTCAGGAATCTCTGGGGCCAACGTCCTGACTTTC.

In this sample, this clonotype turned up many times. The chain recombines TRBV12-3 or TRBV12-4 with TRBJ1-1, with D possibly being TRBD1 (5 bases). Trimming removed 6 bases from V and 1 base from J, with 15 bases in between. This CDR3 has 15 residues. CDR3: CASSSSRDGNTEAFF. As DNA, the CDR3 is TGTGCCAGCAGCTCATCTCGGGACGGGAACACTGAAGCTTTCTTT.

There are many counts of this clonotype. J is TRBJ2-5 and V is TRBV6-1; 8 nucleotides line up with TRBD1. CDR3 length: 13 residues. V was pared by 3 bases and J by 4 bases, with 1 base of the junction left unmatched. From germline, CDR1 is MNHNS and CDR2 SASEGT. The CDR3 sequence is CASSDRGPETQYF. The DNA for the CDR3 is TGTGCCAGCAGTGACAGGGGGCCAGAGACCCAGTACTTC.

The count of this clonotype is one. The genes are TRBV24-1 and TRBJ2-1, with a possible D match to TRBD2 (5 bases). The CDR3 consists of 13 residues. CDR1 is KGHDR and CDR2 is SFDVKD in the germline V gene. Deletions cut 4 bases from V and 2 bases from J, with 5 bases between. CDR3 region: CATSDGAYNEQFF. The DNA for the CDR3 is TGTGCCACCAGTGACGGGGCCTACAATGAGCAGTTCTTC.

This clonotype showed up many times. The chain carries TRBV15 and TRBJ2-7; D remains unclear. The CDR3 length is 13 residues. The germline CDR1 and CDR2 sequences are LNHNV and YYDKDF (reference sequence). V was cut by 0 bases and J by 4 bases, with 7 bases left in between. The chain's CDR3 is CATSRDGDYEQYF. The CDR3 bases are TGTGCCACCAGCAGAGATGGGGATTACGAGCAGTACTTC. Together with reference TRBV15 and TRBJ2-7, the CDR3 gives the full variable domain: DAMVIQNPRYQVTQFGKPVTLSCSQTLNHNVMYWYQQKSSQAPKLLFHYYDKDFNNEADTPDNFQSRRPNTSFCFLDIRSPGLGDTAMYLCATSRDGDYEQYFGPGTRLTVT.

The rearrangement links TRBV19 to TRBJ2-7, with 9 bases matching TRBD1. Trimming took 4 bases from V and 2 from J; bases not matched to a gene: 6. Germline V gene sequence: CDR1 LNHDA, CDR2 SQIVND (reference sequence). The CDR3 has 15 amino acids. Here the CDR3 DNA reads TGTGCCAGTAGTACTATGACAGGGGGTACCTACGAGCAGTACTTC. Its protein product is CASSTMTGGTYEQYF.

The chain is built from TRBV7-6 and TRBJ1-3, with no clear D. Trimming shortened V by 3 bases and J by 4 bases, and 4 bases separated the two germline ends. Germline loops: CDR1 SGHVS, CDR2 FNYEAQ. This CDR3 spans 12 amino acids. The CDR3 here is CASSLDGNTIYF. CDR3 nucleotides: TGTGCCAGCAGCTTGGACGGAAACACCATATATTTT.

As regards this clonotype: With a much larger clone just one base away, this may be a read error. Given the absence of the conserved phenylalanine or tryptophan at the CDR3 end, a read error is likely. CDR3 residues: CASSSSGGSSDTQYL. In DNA form, the CDR3 reads TGTGCCAGCAGTTCTAGCGGGGGGTCCTCAGATACGCAGTATCTT. V is TRBV6-5 and J is TRBJ2-3, with 11 bases aligning to TRBD2. V dropped 4 bases and J dropped 4; count of bases not matched to a gene: 4. The CDR3 runs to 15 residues. Germline CDR1 reads MNHEY; CDR2 reads SVGAGI.

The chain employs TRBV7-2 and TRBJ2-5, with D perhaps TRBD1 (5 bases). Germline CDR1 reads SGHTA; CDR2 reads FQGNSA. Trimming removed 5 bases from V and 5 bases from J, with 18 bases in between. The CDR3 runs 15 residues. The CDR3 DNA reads TGTGCCAGCAGCGTGGGTCAGGGCCTGGGGGAGACCCAGTACTTC. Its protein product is CASSVGQGLGETQYF. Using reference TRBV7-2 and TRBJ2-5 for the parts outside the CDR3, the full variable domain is GAGVSQSPSNKVTEKGKDVELRCDPISGHTALYWYRQSLGQGLEFLIYFQGNSAPDKSGLPSDRFSAERTGGSVSTLTIQRTQQEDSAVYLCASSVGQGLGETQYFGPGTRLLVL.

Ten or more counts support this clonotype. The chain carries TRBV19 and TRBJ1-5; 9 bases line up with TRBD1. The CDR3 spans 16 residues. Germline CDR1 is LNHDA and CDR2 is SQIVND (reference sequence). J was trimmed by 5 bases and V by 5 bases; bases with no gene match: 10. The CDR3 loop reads CASSAPGQGRYQPQHF. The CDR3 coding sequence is TGTGCCAGTAGTGCCCCTGGACAGGGGAGGTATCAGCCCCAGCATTTT.

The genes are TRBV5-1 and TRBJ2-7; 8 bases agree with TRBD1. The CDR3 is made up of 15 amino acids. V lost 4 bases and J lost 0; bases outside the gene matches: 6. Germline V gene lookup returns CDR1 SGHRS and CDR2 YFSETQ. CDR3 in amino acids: CASSHSGQVSYEQYF. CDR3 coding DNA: TGCGCCAGCAGCCATTCGGGACAGGTCTCCTACGAGCAGTACTTC.

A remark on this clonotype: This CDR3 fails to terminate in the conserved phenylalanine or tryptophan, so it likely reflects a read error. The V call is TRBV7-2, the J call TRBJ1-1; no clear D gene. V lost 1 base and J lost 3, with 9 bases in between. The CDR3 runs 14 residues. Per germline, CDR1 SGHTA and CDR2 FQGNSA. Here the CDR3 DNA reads TGTGCCAGCAGCTTAGGACCGTCTTACACTGAAGCTTTCTCT. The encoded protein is CASSLGPSYTEAFS.

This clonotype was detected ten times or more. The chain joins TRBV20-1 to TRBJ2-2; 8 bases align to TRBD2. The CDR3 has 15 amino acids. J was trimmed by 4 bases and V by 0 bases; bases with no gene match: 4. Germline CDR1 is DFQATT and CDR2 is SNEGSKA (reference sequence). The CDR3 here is CSARDGRGATGELFF. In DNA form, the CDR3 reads TGCAGTGCTAGAGACGGGCGGGGGGCCACCGGGGAGCTGTTTTTT.

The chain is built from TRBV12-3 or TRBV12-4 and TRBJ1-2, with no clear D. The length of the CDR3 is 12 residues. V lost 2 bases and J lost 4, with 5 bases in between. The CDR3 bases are TGTGCCAGCAGTTTAAGGCCCTATGGCTACACCTTC. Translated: CASSLRPYGYTF.